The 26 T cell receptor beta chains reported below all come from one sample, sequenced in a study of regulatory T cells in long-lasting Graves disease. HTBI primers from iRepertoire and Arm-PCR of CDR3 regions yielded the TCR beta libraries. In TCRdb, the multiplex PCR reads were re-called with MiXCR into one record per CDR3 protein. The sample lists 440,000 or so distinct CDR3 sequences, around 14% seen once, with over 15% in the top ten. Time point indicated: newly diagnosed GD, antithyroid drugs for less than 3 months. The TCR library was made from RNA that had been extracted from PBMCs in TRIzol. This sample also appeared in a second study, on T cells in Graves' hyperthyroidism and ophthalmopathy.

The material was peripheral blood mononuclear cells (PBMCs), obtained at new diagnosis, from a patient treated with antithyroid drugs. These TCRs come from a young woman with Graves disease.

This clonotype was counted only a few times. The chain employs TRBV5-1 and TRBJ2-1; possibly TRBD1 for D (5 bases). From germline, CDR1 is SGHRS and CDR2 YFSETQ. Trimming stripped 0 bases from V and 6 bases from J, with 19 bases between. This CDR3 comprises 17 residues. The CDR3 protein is CASSLVDLRSGANEQFF. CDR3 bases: TGCGCCAGCAGCTTGGTTGATCTCCGCAGTGGGGCCAATGAGCAGTTCTTC.

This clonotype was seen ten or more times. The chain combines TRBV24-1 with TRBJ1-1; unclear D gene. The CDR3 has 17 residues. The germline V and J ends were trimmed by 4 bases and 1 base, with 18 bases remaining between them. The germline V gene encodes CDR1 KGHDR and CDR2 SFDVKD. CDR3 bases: TGTGCCACCAGTGAGGACGAGTTCACCTCGAGGAACACTGAAGCTTTCTTT. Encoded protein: CATSEDEFTSRNTEAFF.

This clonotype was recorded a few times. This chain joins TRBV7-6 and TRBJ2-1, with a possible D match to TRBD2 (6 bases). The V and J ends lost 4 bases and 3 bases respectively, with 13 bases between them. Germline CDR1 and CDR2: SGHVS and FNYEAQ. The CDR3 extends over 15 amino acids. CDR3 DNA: TGTGCCAGCAGCTCGACGGAGGGGAGCTACAATGAGCAGTTCTTC. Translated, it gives CASSSTEGSYNEQFF. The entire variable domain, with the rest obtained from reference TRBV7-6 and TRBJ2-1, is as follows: GAGVSQSPRYKVTKRGQDVALRCDPISGHVSLYWYRQALGQGPEFLTYFNYEAQQDKSGLPNDRFSAERPEGSISTLTIQRTEQRDSAMYRCASSSTEGSYNEQFFGPGTRLTVL.

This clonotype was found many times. CDR3 amino acids: CAIRTTSGRRDEQYF. CDR3 nucleotides: TGTGCCATCAGGACTACTAGCGGGAGGAGGGACGAGCAGTACTTC. The J gene is TRBJ2-7, the V gene TRBV10-3; the match to TRBD2 covers 12 bases. This CDR3 has 15 residues. V was clipped by 6 bases and J by 5 bases; unmatched bases: 8. Germline CDR1 is ENHRY and CDR2 is SYGVKD.

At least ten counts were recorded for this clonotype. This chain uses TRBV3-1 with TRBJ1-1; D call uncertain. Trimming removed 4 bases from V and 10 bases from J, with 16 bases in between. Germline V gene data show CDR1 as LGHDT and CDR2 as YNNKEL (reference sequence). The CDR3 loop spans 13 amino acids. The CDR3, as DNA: TGTGCCAGCAGCCCAGACCCGCTCGTGGGAGCTTTCTTT. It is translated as CASSPDPLVGAFF.

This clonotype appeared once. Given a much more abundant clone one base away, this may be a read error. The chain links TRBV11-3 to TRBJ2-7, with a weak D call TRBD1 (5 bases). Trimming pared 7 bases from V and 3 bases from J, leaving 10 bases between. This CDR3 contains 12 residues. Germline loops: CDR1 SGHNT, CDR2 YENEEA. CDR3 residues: CASTPDSYEQYF. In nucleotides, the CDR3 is TGTGCCAGCACCCCCGACAGCTACGAGCAGTACTTC.

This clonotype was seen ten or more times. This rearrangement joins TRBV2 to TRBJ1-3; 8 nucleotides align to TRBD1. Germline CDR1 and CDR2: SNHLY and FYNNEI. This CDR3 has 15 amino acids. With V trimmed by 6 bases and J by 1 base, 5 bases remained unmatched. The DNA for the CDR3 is TGTGCCAGCAGATCTCGGACAGGGTCTGGAAACACCATATATTTT. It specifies CASRSRTGSGNTIYF. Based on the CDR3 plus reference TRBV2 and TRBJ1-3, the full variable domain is EPEVTQTPSHQVTQMGQEVILRCVPISNHLYFYWYRQILGQKVEFLVSFYNNEISEKSEIFDDQFSVERPDGSNFTLKIRSTKLEDSAMYFCASRSRTGSGNTIYFGEGSWLTVV.

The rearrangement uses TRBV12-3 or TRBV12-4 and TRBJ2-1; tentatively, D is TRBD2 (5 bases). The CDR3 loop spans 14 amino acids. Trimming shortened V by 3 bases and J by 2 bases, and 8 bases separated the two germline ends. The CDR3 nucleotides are TGTGCCAGCAGTTTCGGACTTACCTACAATGAGCAGTTCTTC. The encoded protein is CASSFGLTYNEQFF.

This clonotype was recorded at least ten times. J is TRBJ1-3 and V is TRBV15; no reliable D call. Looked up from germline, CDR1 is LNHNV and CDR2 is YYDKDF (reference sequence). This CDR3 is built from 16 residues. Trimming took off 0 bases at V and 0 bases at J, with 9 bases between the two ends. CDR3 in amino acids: CATSRDTTSSGNTIYF. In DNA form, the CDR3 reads TGTGCCACCAGCAGAGACACGACAAGCTCTGGAAACACCATATATTTT.

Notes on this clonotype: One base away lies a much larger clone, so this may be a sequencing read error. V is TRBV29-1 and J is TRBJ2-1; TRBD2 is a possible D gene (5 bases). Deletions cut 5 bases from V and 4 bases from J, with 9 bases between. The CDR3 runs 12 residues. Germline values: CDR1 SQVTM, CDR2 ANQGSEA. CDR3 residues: CSVIGSYNEQFF. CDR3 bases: TGCAGCGTTATAGGGAGTTACAATGAGCAGTTCTTC.

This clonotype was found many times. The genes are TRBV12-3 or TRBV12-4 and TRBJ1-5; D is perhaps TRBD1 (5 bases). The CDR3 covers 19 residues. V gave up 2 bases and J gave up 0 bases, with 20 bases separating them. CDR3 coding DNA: TGTGCCAGCAGTTTAAGATGGAAAGACAGAATGGTTAGCAATCAGCCCCAGCATTTT. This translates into CASSLRWKDRMVSNQPQHF.

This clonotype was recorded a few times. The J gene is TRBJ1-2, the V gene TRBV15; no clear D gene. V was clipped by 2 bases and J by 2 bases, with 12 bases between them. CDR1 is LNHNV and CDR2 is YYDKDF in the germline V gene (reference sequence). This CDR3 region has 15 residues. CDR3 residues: CATSRTRTENYGYTF. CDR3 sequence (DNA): TGTGCCACCAGCAGAACTAGGACCGAAAACTATGGCTACACCTTC.

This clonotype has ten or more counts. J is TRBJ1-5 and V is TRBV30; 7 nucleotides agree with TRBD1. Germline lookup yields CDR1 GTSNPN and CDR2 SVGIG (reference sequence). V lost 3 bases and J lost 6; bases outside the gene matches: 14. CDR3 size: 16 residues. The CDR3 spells CAWRSRDRVSGQPQHF. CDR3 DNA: TGTGCCTGGAGATCCCGGGACAGAGTTTCGGGTCAGCCCCAGCATTTT.

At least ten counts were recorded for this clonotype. CDR3 bases: TGTGCCAGCAATCACAACCAAGAGACCCAGTACTTC. It codes for CASNHNQETQYF. The V and J genes are TRBV28 and TRBJ2-5, with no clear D. V dropped 7 bases and J dropped 0 bases, with 6 bases sitting between them. The CDR3 loop spans 12 amino acids. Germline V gene data show CDR1 as MDHEN and CDR2 as SYDVKM. Filled out from reference TRBV28 and TRBJ2-5, the complete variable domain reads DVKVTQSSRYLVKRTGEKVFLECVQDMDHENMFWYRQDPGLGLRLIYFSYDVKMKEKGDIPEGYSVSREKKERFSLILESASTNQTSMYLCASNHNQETQYFGPGTRLLVL.

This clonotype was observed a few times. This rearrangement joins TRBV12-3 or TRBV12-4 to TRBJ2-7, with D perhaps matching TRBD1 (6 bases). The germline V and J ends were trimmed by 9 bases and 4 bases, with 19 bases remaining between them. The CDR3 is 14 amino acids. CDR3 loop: CASSQGHPSYEQYF. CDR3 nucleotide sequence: TGTGCCAGTAGTCAGGGGCACCCCTCGTACGAGCAGTACTTC.

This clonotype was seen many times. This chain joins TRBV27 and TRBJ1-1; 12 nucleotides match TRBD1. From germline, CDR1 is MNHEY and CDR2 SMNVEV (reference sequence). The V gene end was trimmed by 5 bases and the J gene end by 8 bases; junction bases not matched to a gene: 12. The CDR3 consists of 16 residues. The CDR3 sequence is CASSAGTGGVGGEAFF. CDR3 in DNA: TGTGCCAGCAGTGCCGGGACAGGGGGCGTTGGGGGGGAAGCTTTCTTT.

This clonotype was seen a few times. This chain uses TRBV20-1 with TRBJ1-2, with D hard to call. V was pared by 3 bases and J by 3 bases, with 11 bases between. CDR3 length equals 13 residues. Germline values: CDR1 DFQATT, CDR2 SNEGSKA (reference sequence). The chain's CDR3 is CSASTSADYGYTF. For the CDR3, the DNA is TGCAGTGCTAGTACCAGTGCCGACTATGGCTACACCTTC.

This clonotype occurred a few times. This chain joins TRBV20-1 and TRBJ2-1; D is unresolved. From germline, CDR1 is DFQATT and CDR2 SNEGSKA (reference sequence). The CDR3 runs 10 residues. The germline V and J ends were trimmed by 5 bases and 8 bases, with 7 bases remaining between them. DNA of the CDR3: TGCAGTGCTGGGAACCATGAGCAGTTCTTC. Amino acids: CSAGNHEQFF.

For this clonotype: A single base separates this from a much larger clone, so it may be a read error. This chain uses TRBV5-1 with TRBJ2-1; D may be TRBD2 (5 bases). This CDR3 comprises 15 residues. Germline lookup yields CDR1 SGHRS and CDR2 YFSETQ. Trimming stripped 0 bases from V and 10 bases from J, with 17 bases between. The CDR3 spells CASSLASGNTGEQFF. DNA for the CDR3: TGCGCCAGCAGCTTGGCATCCGGGAACACTGGGGAGCAGTTCTTC.

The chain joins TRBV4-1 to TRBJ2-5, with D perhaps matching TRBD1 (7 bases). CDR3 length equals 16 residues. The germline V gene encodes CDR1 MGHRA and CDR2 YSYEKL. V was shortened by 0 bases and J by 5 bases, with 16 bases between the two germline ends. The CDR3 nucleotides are TGCGCCAGCAGCCAAGAAGGAGGAGGGGGCAGGGAGACCCAGTACTTC. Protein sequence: CASSQEGGGGRETQYF.

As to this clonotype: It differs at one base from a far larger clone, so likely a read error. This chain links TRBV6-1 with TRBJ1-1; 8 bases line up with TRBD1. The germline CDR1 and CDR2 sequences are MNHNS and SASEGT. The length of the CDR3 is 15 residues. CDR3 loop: CASRDPTGVGAEALF. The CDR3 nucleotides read TGTGCCAGCAGGGACCCGACAGGGGTGGGGGCTGAAGCTCTCTTT.

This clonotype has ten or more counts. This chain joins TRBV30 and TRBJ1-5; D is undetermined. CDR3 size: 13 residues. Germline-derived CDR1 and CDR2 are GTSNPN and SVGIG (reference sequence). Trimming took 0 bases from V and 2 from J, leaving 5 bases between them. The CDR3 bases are TGTGCCTGGAGTGTCGACGGCAATCAGCCCCAGCATTTT. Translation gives CAWSVDGNQPQHF.

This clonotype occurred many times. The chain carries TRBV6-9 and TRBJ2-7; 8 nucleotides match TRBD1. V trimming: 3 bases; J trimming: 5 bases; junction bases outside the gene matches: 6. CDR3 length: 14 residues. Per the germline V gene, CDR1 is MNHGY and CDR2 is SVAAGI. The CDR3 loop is CASSYLQGVNEQYF. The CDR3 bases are TGTGCCAGCAGTTACCTACAGGGGGTAAACGAGCAGTACTTC.

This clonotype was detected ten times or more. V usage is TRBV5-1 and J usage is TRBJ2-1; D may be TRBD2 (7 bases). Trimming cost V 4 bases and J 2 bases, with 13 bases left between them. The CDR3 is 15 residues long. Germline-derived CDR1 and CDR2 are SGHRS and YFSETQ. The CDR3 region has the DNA TGCGCCAGCAGCCTGGGGGGGGGCGCCTACAATGAGCAGTTCTTC. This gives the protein CASSLGGGAYNEQFF.

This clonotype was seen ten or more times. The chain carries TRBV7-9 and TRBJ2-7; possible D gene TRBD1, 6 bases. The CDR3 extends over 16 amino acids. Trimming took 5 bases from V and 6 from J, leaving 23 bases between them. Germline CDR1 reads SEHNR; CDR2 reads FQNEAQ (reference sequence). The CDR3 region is CASSPGAVSPRGEQYF. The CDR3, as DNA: TGTGCCAGCAGCCCAGGGGCGGTCTCCCCCCGCGGCGAGCAGTACTTC.

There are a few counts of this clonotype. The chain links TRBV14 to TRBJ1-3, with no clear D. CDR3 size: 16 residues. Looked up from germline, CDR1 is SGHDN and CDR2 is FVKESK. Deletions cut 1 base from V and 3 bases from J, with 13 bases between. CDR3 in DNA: TGTGCCAGCAGCCAAGGCCCAGCAATATTTGGAAACACCATATATTTT. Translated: CASSQGPAIFGNTIYF.